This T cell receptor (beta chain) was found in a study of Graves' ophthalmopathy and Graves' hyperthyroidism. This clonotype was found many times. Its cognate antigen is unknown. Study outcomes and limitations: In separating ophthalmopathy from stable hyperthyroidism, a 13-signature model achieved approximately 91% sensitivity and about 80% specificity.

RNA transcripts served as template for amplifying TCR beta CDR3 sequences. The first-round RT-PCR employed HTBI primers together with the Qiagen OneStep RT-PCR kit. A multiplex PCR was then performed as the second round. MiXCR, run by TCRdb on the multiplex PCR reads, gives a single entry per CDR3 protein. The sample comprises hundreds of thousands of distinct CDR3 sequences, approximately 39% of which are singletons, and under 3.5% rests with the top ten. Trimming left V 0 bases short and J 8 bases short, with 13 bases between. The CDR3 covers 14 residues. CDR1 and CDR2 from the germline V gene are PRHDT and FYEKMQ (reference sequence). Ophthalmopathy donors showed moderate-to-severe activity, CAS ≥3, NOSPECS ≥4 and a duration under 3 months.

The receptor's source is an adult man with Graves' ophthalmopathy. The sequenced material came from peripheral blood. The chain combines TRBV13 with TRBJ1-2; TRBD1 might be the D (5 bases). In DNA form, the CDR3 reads TGTGCCAGCAGCTTAGGCAGGGATCTCGGGGGCTACACCTTC. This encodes CASSLGRDLGGYTF.